What follows is one T cell receptor (beta chain) and its context. Its cognate antigen has yet to be identified. Base-call qualities are not available, and no considerably larger clone is one nucleotide away. The immunoSEQ hsTCRB assay version 4 in survey mode was used to sequence TCRbeta repertoires from genomic DNA. Genomic DNA was diluted to about 9.4 ng/uL, using up to about 1 ug per sample for TCRbeta sequencing. On the study's bioinformatics: TCRbeta data analysis was done in ImmunoSeq Analyzer 3.0, and diversity was calculated on productive nucleotide rearrangements. The improved Chao index was used to estimate lower-bound TCR diversity, and the Gini coefficient was used to estimate clonality using the Immunarch R package. Nucleotide rearrangements that differed but encoded the same CDR3beta amino acid sequence were counted as separate clonotypes. Differential abundance analysis found TCRbeta sequences that were significantly enriched in antigen-responding cells compared with anti-CD3/anti-CD28-activated cells. GLIPH2 grouped TCRs by predicted peptide-MHC specificity, both within each participant and across combined participant data sets. What TCRdb holds here is the immuneACCESS table cut down to in-frame rearrangements. Part of the clones is not present; checked against another copy, under half of the missing clones reflect an unresolved V gene, and the others are unexplained. That table is the source of V, J and clone size, and D and trimming were worked out from the DNA. The sample table records fewer than 40,000 clones; about 81% of these occur just once. About 6.8% of the sample comes from the top ten.

The data originate from a study of persistence of HIV-infected CD4 T cells (dated by TCRdb to the early 2020s). For context, the study as a whole: CMV- and HIV-1 Gag-responding CD4+ T cells were isolated from ART-treated individuals so that antigen-driven clonal expansion of HIV-1-infected cells could be examined. The median time participants had been on suppressive ART was less than 10 years. Peripheral blood samples of up to roughly 200 mL were collected at multiple time points, except for two participants, who underwent leukapheresis at a single time point. Proviral sequencing was used to assess clonality among infected cells, whereas TCRbeta sequencing gauged the clonality of all cells within each sorted population. In the cross-participant TCR cluster analysis, fewer than ten participants were included for CMV and roughly 7 participants were included for Gag. What the authors observed across the whole study: Because the TCR analyses were done in bulk, restricting them to just the rare CMV-responding cells that actually carried HIV-1 proviruses was not possible. Within the same sorted populations, how oligoclonal the TCRs were correlated with how oligoclonal the proviruses were. Significantly lower TCRbeta richness was observed in CMV- and Gag-responding cells than in anti-CD3/anti-CD28-responding cells, and higher oligoclonality was observed in CMV-responding cells than in CD3/CD28-stimulated and Gag-responding cells. Few individuals were included in the study, and only a limited range of antigens was tested. Antigen-responding cells were enriched for degenerate expanded CDR3beta sequences, which suggests convergent selection of CD4+ responses to CMV and Gag.

What this sample's treatment or condition label stands for: suppressive antiretroviral therapy. Lysates of CMV-infected fibroblasts were used at around 10 ug/mL for cell stimulation. Memory populations depleted of antigen-responding cells were obtained by sorting nonresponding CD40L-negative CD69-negative CD45RO-high memory CD4+ T cells. HIV-1-infected adults in whom suppressive ART had been started during chronic infection were enrolled as participants. Participants had undetectable plasma HIV-1 RNA below 50 copies/mL for at least 4 years. To be included, participants needed a CD4+ T cell count above 400 cells/uL and a positive CMV serology. Before stimulation, PBMCs were isolated using density centrifugation and then depleted of CD8+ T cells. Stimulation of CD8-depleted PBMCs was carried out for about 20 hours with anti-CD28/CD49d costimulation, CD40-blocking antibody and enfuvirtide, to prevent new infections. Cell sorting was performed on a Beckman Coulter MoFlo Legacy or XDP sorter, and dead cells were excluded with propidium iodide. For samples with more than one million cells, genomic DNA was extracted with the QIAamp DNA Mini Kit, and for all other samples the Quick-DNA Microprep Kit was used.

The receptor comes from an adult woman with HIV who was CMV-seropositive. The sample in question was CD4+ T cells sorted from PBMCs after 18-hour stimulation, obtained from a patient who received antiretroviral therapy. The cell subset or site label on this specimen signifies: CD40L-CD69- CD45RO-high memory CD4 T cells not responding to CMV lysate.

The CDR3 protein is CASSLGSYYGYTF. In nucleotides, the sequence is TGTGCCAGCAGCTTAGGAAGCTACTATGGCTACACCTTC. The rearrangement combines TRBV7-9 with TRBJ1-2; a confident D gene designation cannot be given. V and J are truncated by 1 base and 3 bases respectively, leaving an intervening sequence of 6 bases. From the germline V gene (reference sequence), CDR1 is SEHNR and CDR2 is FQNEAQ. The CDR3, from cysteine to phenylalanine, totals 13 residues. Here the CDR3 DNA is all that survives: 39 bases in frame from base 1.